A single sample gave rise to the 3 T cell receptor beta chains below, sequenced in a study of blood T cell repertoires in COVID-19. Generated by immunoSEQ multiplex PCR, the TCRdb table keeps only in-frame clones and is missing some. Among 200,000 to 250,000 clones, over 80% were seen once, and the ten largest hold approximately 2.6%. The sample taken for sequencing was peripheral blood. All receptors derive from a woman between 70 and 85 years old with active or convalescent COVID-19.

In this sample, this clone turned up a few times. The chain has TRBV15 and TRBJ2-6; 8 positions agree with TRBD1. V shed 3 bases, J shed 3 bases, and the junction held 10 bases outside the gene matches. In germline, CDR1 is LNHNV, CDR2 YYDKDF (reference sequence). This CDR3 comprises 18 residues. For the CDR3, the DNA is TGTGCCACCAGCAGGGCCGGGACAGGTAGGAGTGGGGCCAACGTCCTGACTTTC. Its protein is CATSRAGTGRSGANVLTF.

This chain uses TRBV9 with TRBJ1-4; D remains unclear. This CDR3 spans 14 amino acids. Looked up from germline, CDR1 is SGDLS and CDR2 is YYNGEE. V lost 3 bases and J 7 bases, leaving 13 bases between the germline ends. CDR3 loop: CASSEGSLGEKLFF. In DNA, the CDR3 is TGTGCCAGCAGCGAAGGGAGTCTGGGTGAAAAACTGTTTTTT. Supplemented by reference TRBV9 and TRBJ1-4, the full variable domain reads DSGVTQTPKHLITATGQRVTLRCSPRSGDLSVYWYQQSLDQGLQFLIQYYNGEERAKGNILERFSAQQFPDLHSELNLSSLELGDSALYFCASSEGSLGEKLFFGSGTQLSVL.

This clone was found once. The chain joins TRBV5-6 to TRBJ2-7; 8 bases fit TRBD1. The CDR3 consists of 12 residues. Per germline, CDR1 SGHDT and CDR2 YYEEEE. After removal of 4 bases from V and 4 bases from J, the junction contained 1 base not matched to a gene. CDR3 nucleotides: TGTGCCAGCAGCCGGACAGGGTACGAGCAGTACTTC. It translates to CASSRTGYEQYF.